These 28 T cell receptor beta chains came from one sample sequenced in a study of identifying expanded T cells in peripheral blood. The method was immunoSEQ multiplex PCR; TCRdb's version includes in-frame clones alone and lacks a portion of them. In the table there are over 100,000 clones, about 87% of which are singletons. The sample taken for sequencing was blood. These receptors were taken from a person aged 18 to 75 in good health.

The chain combines TRBV21-1 with TRBJ2-7; the table assigns TRBD2, which was not confirmed against the DNA. TRBV21-1 is annotated as a pseudogene. The CDR3 extends over 15 amino acids. CDR3 nucleotides: TGTGCCAGCAGCAAAGCAGGCGGGAGTTTGTACGAGCAGTACTTC. Protein: CASSKAGGSLYEQYF.

The chain employs TRBV28 and TRBJ2-7, with TRBD2 as a possible D gene (6 bases). The length of the CDR3 is 13 residues. Germline V gene lookup returns CDR1 MDHEN and CDR2 SYDVKM. Trimming took 6 bases from V and 4 from J, leaving 13 bases between them. The CDR3, as DNA: TGTGCCAGCAGGTCCGGGGGTGAGTACGAGCAGTACTTC. Residues: CASRSGGEYEQYF.

The rearrangement uses TRBV7-6 and TRBJ2-2; no definite D call. The CDR3 contains 16 residues. Germline-derived CDR1 and CDR2 are SGHVS and FNYEAQ. Trimming took off 5 bases at V and 5 bases at J, with 18 bases between the two ends. In DNA form, the CDR3 reads TGTGCCAGCAGCCCAGAACAAAGGATAGCAACCGGGGAGCTGTTTTTT. Protein product: CASSPEQRIATGELFF. The full variable domain, its missing parts supplied by reference TRBV7-6 and TRBJ2-2, is GAGVSQSPRYKVTKRGQDVALRCDPISGHVSLYWYRQALGQGPEFLTYFNYEAQQDKSGLPNDRFSAERPEGSISTLTIQRTEQRDSAMYRCASSPEQRIATGELFFGEGSRLTVL.

V and J are TRBV5-1 and TRBJ2-3, with a weak D call TRBD2 (5 bases). CDR1 is SGHRS, CDR2 YFSETQ, per germline. The V and J ends lost 0 bases and 6 bases respectively, with 8 bases between them. The CDR3 spans 13 residues. The CDR3, as DNA: TGCGCCAGCAGCTTGGCTGTAGCGGATACGCAGTATTTT. Protein product: CASSLAVADTQYF.

The chain carries TRBV28 and TRBJ2-7, with 9 nucleotides matching TRBD1. The V segment lost 11 bases and the J segment 5 bases; nucleotides outside the gene matches: 13. CDR1 and CDR2 from the germline V gene are MDHEN and SYDVKM. CDR3 length: 14 residues. As DNA, the CDR3 is TGTGCCGGTAGCCCTCATACAGGGGGCCACGAGCAGTACTTC. As protein: CAGSPHTGGHEQYF.

The chain combines TRBV5-6 with TRBJ2-1, with D maybe TRBD2 (5 bases). Trimming took off 0 bases at V and 10 bases at J, with 11 bases between the two ends. There are 13 residues in the CDR3. Germline assignment: CDR1 SGHDT and CDR2 YYEEEE. The CDR3 loop reads CASSLAALVEQFF. The CDR3 coding sequence is TGTGCCAGCAGCTTGGCCGCACTAGTGGAGCAGTTCTTC. Using reference TRBV5-6 and TRBJ2-1 for the parts outside the CDR3, the full variable domain is DAGVTQSPTHLIKTRGQQVTLRCSPKSGHDTVSWYQQALGQGPQFIFQYYEEEERQRGNFPDRFSGHQFPNYSSELNVNALLLGDSALYLCASSLAALVEQFFGPGTRLTVL.

The CDR3 DNA sequence: TGCGCCAGCAGCCTCACACAGGGGGGACCTAATGAAAAACTGTTTTTT. Protein product: CASSLTQGGPNEKLFF. The J gene is TRBJ1-4, the V gene TRBV4-3, with 8 positions matching TRBD1. The J segment lost 3 bases and the V segment lost 4 bases, leaving 7 bases of the junction unmatched. The CDR3 runs 16 residues. The germline CDR1 and CDR2 sequences are LGHNA and YSLEER.

With respect to this clone: One end of the junction fails to match germline, which may point to a read error. The genes are TRBV7-2 and TRBJ2-7; the match to TRBD2 covers 8 bases. Germline CDR1 is SGHTA and CDR2 is FQGNSA. This CDR3 contains 15 residues. The CDR3: CASSLESSGGATQHF. The CDR3 coding sequence is TGTGCCAGCAGCTTAGAATCCAGCGGGGGAGCCACCCAGCACTTC.

The rearrangement links TRBV18 to TRBJ2-6; no firm D call. CDR3 length equals 15 residues. Germline CDR1 KGHSH, CDR2 LQKENI. The germline V and J ends were trimmed by 4 bases and 3 bases, with 10 bases remaining between them. For the CDR3, the DNA is TGTGCCAGCTCACGAGGCCAAGGTGGGGCCAACGTCCTGACTTTC. Protein product: CASSRGQGGANVLTF.

The rearrangement joins TRBV18 to TRBJ1-4; D call uncertain. This CDR3 comprises 12 residues. Germline CDR1 reads KGHSH; CDR2 reads LQKENI. Between the trimmed V and J ends, which lost 2 bases and 10 bases, there was a span of 8 bases. The CDR3 coding sequence is TGTGCCAGCTCACCAAACTACAGAAAACTGTTTTTT. It yields the protein CASSPNYRKLFF.

The genes are TRBV25-1 and TRBJ2-5, with D perhaps TRBD2 (5 bases). The J call may be wrong; the DNA end is better matched by TRBJ2-7. The CDR3 covers 13 residues. From germline, CDR1 is MGHDK and CDR2 SYGVNS. CDR3 bases: TGTGCCAGCAGTGAACCCGGGGCCTACGAGCAGTACTTC. It is translated as CASSEPGAYEQYF.

The chain links TRBV7-2 to TRBJ2-7; 13 bases match TRBD2. The germline V gene encodes CDR1 SGHTA and CDR2 FQGNSA. The V and J ends lost 5 bases and 4 bases, in that order; junction bases with no gene match: 2. The CDR3 is 14 amino acids. CDR3 bases: TGTGCCAGCAGCACACTAGCGGGGGGGTACGAGCAGTACTTC. It codes for CASSTLAGGYEQYF.

This clone was detected once. The rearrangement uses TRBV9 and TRBJ2-5, with TRBD2 matching 9 bases. This CDR3 spans 17 amino acids. CDR1 and CDR2 from the germline V gene are SGDLS and YYNGEE. V gave up 0 bases and J gave up 3 bases; unmatched junction bases: 9. As DNA, the CDR3 is TGTGCCAGCAGCGTAGGAATTAGCGGGAGCATAAAAGAGACCCAGTACTTC. It translates to CASSVGISGSIKETQYF.

V usage is TRBV29-1 and J usage is TRBJ2-1, with TRBD1 identical over 7 bases. CDR3 length: 12 amino acids. V shed 7 bases, J shed 9 bases, and the junction held 9 bases outside the gene matches. Germline V gene lookup returns CDR1 SQVTM and CDR2 ANQGSEA. CDR3 amino acids: CSDRRGDSEQFF. CDR3 coding DNA: TGCAGCGACCGAAGAGGGGACAGTGAGCAGTTCTTC.

The rearrangement joins TRBV7-2 to TRBJ2-1; 12 nucleotides align to TRBD2. V was clipped by 1 base and J by 7 bases; unmatched bases: 8. Germline V gives CDR1 SGHTA, CDR2 FQGNSA. The CDR3 spans 17 residues. CDR3 nucleotide sequence: TGTGCCAGCAGCTTAGGAGTGCTAGCGGGGGGGCAAAATGAGCAGTTCTTC. Encoded protein: CASSLGVLAGGQNEQFF.

The rearrangement joins TRBV4-3 to TRBJ1-2; D possibly corresponds to TRBD1 (6 bases). Trimming cost V 1 base and J 1 base, with 13 bases left between them. Germline V gives CDR1 LGHNA, CDR2 YSLEER. This CDR3 spans 16 amino acids. Here the CDR3 reads CASSQATGLYNYGYTF. In nucleotides, the CDR3 is TGCGCCAGCAGCCAAGCGACAGGACTTTATAACTATGGCTACACCTTC.

A single count supports this clone. Here the CDR3 DNA reads TGTGCCAGCAGCTTGAGACAGATGAGCTACACCTTC. It specifies CASSLRQMSYTF. The gene calls are TRBV5-6 and TRBJ1-2, with D perhaps TRBD1 (5 bases). Per the germline V gene, CDR1 is SGHDT and CDR2 is YYEEEE. V was cut by 1 base and J by 9 bases, with 10 bases left in between. This CDR3 has 12 amino acids.

This chain joins TRBV27 and TRBJ1-1; tentatively, D is TRBD1 (6 bases). Germline V lookup: CDR1 MNHEY, CDR2 SMNVEV (reference sequence). V lost 8 bases, J lost 1 base, and 17 bases lay in between. The CDR3 sequence is 15 residues long. CDR3 protein: CASQRWGAGNTEAFF. The CDR3 DNA reads as TGTGCCAGCCAAAGGTGGGGGGCCGGGAACACTGAAGCTTTCTTT.

The chain carries TRBV7-2 and TRBJ2-5; 8 bases align to TRBD1. Matching the DNA end better, TRBJ2-7 makes the J call doubtful. The length of the CDR3 is 15 residues. Per germline, CDR1 SGHTA and CDR2 FQGNSA. For the CDR3, the DNA is TGTGCCAGCACGCCCGGACAGGGCCTCTCCTACGAGCAGTACTTC. Translated: CASTPGQGLSYEQYF.

This chain uses TRBV6-6 with TRBJ2-7, with 9 nucleotides matching TRBD1. The CDR3 covers 15 residues. Per the germline V gene, CDR1 is MNHNY and CDR2 is SVGAGI (reference sequence). The ends lost 7 bases at V and 0 bases at J; junction bases unmatched: 7. CDR3 sequence (DNA): TGTGCCAGCAACAGCCGGGACAGGGCCTCCTACGAGCAGTACTTC. As protein: CASNSRDRASYEQYF.

This sequence joins TRBV7-3 and TRBJ2-3; 10 bases fit TRBD2. Germline loops: CDR1 SGHTA, CDR2 FQGTGA. V was pared by 2 bases and J by 1 base, with 0 bases of the junction left unmatched. The CDR3 extends over 15 amino acids. DNA for the CDR3: TGTGCCAGCAGCTTAGGACTAGCGGGCACAGATACGCAGTATTTT. It translates to CASSLGLAGTDTQYF.

The genes are TRBV28 and TRBJ2-5; a weak D match, TRBD1 (5 bases). Germline V gene sequence: CDR1 MDHEN, CDR2 SYDVKM. V was pared by 3 bases and J by 3 bases, with 26 bases between. CDR3 size: 19 residues. In DNA form, the CDR3 reads TGTGCCAGCAGTTTCAATTCAAGGGGTCAAACCAGGTCCGAAGAGACCCAGTACTTC. It specifies CASSFNSRGQTRSEETQYF.

The genes are TRBV10-3 and TRBJ1-5; tentative D call: TRBD1 (6 bases). The CDR3 sequence is 18 residues long. Germline values: CDR1 ENHRY, CDR2 SYGVKD. V lost 3 bases and J lost 0, with 18 bases in between. Here the CDR3 DNA reads TGTGCCATCAGTGAATCAAGAGGGACAACCCATAGCAATCAGCCCCAGCATTTT. Residues: CAISESRGTTHSNQPQHF.

The chain links TRBV6-6 to TRBJ2-7; D could derive from TRBD1 or TRBD2 (5 bases each). In germline, CDR1 is MNHNY, CDR2 SVGAGI (reference sequence). With 0 bases removed from V and 2 bases from J, the gap between germline ends came to 11 bases. This CDR3 has 15 amino acids. The CDR3: CASSYSGQGAYEQYF. The CDR3, as DNA: TGTGCCAGCAGTTACTCCGGGCAGGGAGCCTACGAGCAGTACTTC.

On this clone: The junction differs from germline at one of its ends, possibly a read error. The chain uses TRBV5-1 and TRBJ2-5, with TRBD2 matching 12 bases. Germline CDR1 is SGHRS and CDR2 is YFSETQ. The CDR3 contains 16 residues. The DNA for the CDR3 is TGCGCCAGCAGTTTGGGGACTAGCGGGCACCAAGAGACCCAGTACTTC. Translating gives CASSLGTSGHQETQYF.

This clone was counted once. The chain combines TRBV21-1 with TRBJ2-5; the table names TRBD1, a call not compared with the DNA. TRBV21-1 is given as a pseudogene. The CDR3 is 18 amino acids. CDR3 region: CASNLGQGAMRAKETQYF. The DNA for the CDR3 is TGTGCCAGCAACCTTGGACAGGGCGCGATGAGGGCGAAAGAGACCCAGTACTTC.

The rearrangement links TRBV18 to TRBJ1-1; D is ambiguous. Germline V gene lookup returns CDR1 KGHSH and CDR2 LQKENI. This CDR3 comprises 15 residues. The germline V and J ends were trimmed by 2 bases and 1 base, with 11 bases remaining between them. The CDR3 DNA sequence: TGTGCCAGCTCACCAAACCTTGTAGCGAACACTGAAGCTTTCTTT. This translates into CASSPNLVANTEAFF. The entire variable domain, with the rest obtained from reference TRBV18 and TRBJ1-1, is as follows: NAGVMQNPRHLVRRRGQEARLRCSPMKGHSHVYWYRQLPEEGLKFMVYLQKENIIDESGMPKERFSAEFPKEGPSILRIQQVVRGDSAAYFCASSPNLVANTEAFFGQGTRLTVV.

The chain uses TRBV11-3 and TRBJ2-2, with 11 positions matching TRBD2. The CDR3 extends over 14 amino acids. Germline trimming cut 6 bases from V and 3 bases from J; bases unmatched to any gene: 0. The germline gives CDR1 SGHNT, CDR2 YENEEA. In DNA form, the CDR3 reads TGTGCCAGCAGTAGCGGGGGGGACACCGGGGAGCTGTTTTTT. This gives the protein CASSSGGDTGELFF.